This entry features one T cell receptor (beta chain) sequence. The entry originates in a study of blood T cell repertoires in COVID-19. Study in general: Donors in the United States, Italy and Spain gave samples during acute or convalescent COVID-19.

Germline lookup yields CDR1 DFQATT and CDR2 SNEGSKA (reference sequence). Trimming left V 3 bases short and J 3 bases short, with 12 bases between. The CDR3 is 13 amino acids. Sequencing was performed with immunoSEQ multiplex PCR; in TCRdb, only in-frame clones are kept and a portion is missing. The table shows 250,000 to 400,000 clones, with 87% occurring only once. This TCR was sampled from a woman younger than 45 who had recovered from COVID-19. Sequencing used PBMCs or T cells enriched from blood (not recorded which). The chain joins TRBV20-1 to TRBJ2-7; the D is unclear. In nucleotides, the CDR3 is TGCAGTGCTAGTGGCAGCGTTGGCTACGAGCAGTACTTC. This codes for CSASGSVGYEQYF.